Listed below are T cell receptor beta chains from one sample, sequenced in a study of blood T cell repertoires in COVID-19. Measured with immunoSEQ multiplex PCR; TCRdb has only the in-frame clones, and not every one. This sample has 40,000 to 45,000 clones, with around nine tenths found just once. Source material: peripheral blood. Receptor source: a man in his forties with COVID-19, enrolled during active disease. The CDR3 runs from the conserved cysteine through the conserved F or W. D genes are given only for firm matches. A clone size is listed for some rows: how often the clone was seen (once, few, many), or a class if it is expanded.

clone_size j_call v_call d_call cdr3_aa cdr3_nt
once TRBJ2-7 TRBV18 - CASSPIPAEESQNLF TGTGCCAGCTCACCCATCCCCGCCGAGGAGAGCCAAAATCTCTTC
once TRBJ2-2 TRBV11-2 - CASSLAGVNTGELFF TGTGCCAGCAGCTTAGCGGGGGTGAACACCGGGGAGCTGTTTTTT
- TRBJ2-1 TRBV27 TRBD1 CASSSYRGLTYNEQFF TGTGCCAGCAGTTCCTACAGGGGATTAACCTACAATGAGCAGTTCTTC
- TRBJ2-3 TRBV5-4 TRBD2 CASSPVAGGPGDTQYF TGTGCCAGCAGCCCTGTAGCGGGAGGGCCTGGAGATACGCAGTATTTT
- TRBJ2-3 TRBV6-5 - CASALIQLDTQYF TGTGCCAGCGCCCTCATCCAGTTGGATACGCAGTATTTT
- TRBJ2-5 TRBV18 - CASSPPQARETQYF TGTGCCAGCTCACCACCGCAGGCGAGAGAGACCCAGTACTTC
few TRBJ2-2 TRBV2 - CASSDTSQGKDTGELFF TGTGCCAGCAGTGACACATCTCAGGGGAAGGACACCGGGGAGCTGTTTTTT
once TRBJ2-7 TRBV9 - CASSFWVGGEQYF TGTGCCAGCAGCTTCTGGGTAGGGGGCGAGCAGTACTTC
- TRBJ2-3 TRBV11-1 TRBD2 CASSATSGGQDTQYF TGTGCCAGCAGCGCTACTAGCGGGGGACAAGATACGCAGTATTTT
- TRBJ2-1 TRBV7-6 TRBD2 CASSLDPGGFGEQFF TGTGCCAGCAGCTTAGACCCGGGAGGTTTTGGTGAGCAGTTCTTC
- TRBJ1-2 TRBV28 - CASATDYGYTF TGTGCCAGCGCTACGGACTATGGCTACACCTTC
- TRBJ1-1 TRBV28 - CASSLGVGEAFF TGTGCCAGCAGTTTAGGAGTTGGTGAAGCTTTCTTT
- TRBJ1-4 TRBV15 - CATSRDWRGGLFF TGTGCCACCAGCAGAGATTGGCGAGGCGGTCTGTTTTTT
- TRBJ2-3 TRBV19 - CASSIGASSTDTQYF TGTGCCAGTAGTATAGGGGCTAGCAGCACAGATACGCAGTATTTT
- TRBJ2-5 TRBV2 TRBD1 CASSRTGGQETQYF TGTGCCAGCAGTAGGACAGGGGGCCAAGAGACCCAGTACTTC
- TRBJ2-1 TRBV3-1/TRBV3-2 - CASSPDLLTYNEQFF TGTGCCAGCAGCCCCGACTTACTAACGTACAATGAGCAGTTCTTC
- TRBJ2-1 TRBV29-1 - CSVERGQTNEQFF TGCAGCGTTGAAAGGGGCCAAACTAATGAGCAGTTCTTC
- TRBJ1-4 TRBV30 - CAWSELGYEKLFF TGTGCCTGGAGTGAGCTCGGGTATGAAAAACTGTTTTTT
once TRBJ1-5 TRBV15 - CATSRGGASSNQPQHF TGTGCCACCAGCCGCGGGGGGGCTAGTAGCAATCAGCCCCAGCATTTT
- TRBJ1-5 TRBV4-1 TRBD1 CASSHEGGRQPQHF TGCGCCAGCAGCCATGAAGGGGGCAGGCAGCCCCAGCATTTT
- TRBJ2-1 TRBV28 - CASSLSGTYNEQFF TGTGCCAGCAGTTTATCGGGAACTTACAATGAGCAGTTCTTC
- TRBJ1-1 TRBV3-1/TRBV3-2 TRBD1 CASSLGQGRTEAFF TGTGCCAGCAGCCTGGGACAGGGAAGGACTGAAGCTTTCTTT
- TRBJ1-1 TRBV11-2 - CASAREGTMNTEAFF TGTGCCAGCGCTAGGGAGGGGACGATGAACACTGAAGCTTTCTTT
medium-sized TRBJ2-2 TRBV6-5 TRBD2 CASSYSSGGLTGELFF TGTGCCAGCAGTTACTCGAGCGGGGGGTTGACCGGGGAGCTGTTTTTT
- TRBJ1-1 TRBV7-3 - CASSPQSSAEAFF TGTGCCAGCAGCCCACAATCAAGTGCTGAAGCTTTCTTT
- TRBJ2-7 TRBV27 TRBD1 CASSSLGQGAYEQYF TGTGCCAGCAGTTCTCTAGGACAGGGAGCCTACGAGCAGTACTTC
- TRBJ2-2 TRBV11-3 TRBD2 CASSLESPGTSGSSGELFF TGTGCCAGCAGCTTAGAGTCCCCCGGGACTAGCGGGAGTTCGGGGGAGCTGTTTTTT
- TRBJ1-6 TRBV3-1/TRBV3-2 TRBD1 CASSPQTGSNSPLHF TGTGCCAGCAGCCCCCAGACAGGGAGTAATTCACCCCTCCACTTT
- TRBJ2-5 TRBV5-4 TRBD2 CASSLSGGRETQYF TGTGCCAGCAGCTTAAGCGGGGGCAGGGAGACCCAGTACTTC
few TRBJ1-5 TRBV28 TRBD1 CASRPGIRQGEQPQHF TGTGCCAGCAGACCGGGGATTAGACAGGGTGAACAGCCCCAGCATTTT
- TRBJ1-6 TRBV30 - CAWKQGNSPLHF TGTGCCTGGAAGCAGGGAAATTCACCCCTCCACTTT
- TRBJ1-4 TRBV18 TRBD1 CASSPATGEINEKLFF TGTGCCAGCTCACCGGCCACAGGGGAGATTAATGAAAAACTGTTTTTT
- TRBJ2-1 TRBV6-5 - CASKSPNGNEQFF TGTGCCAGCAAATCGCCTAACGGGAATGAGCAGTTCTTC
- TRBJ2-5 TRBV6-1 - CASSEVGVGETQYF TGTGCCAGCAGTGAAGTCGGGGTAGGAGAGACCCAGTACTTC
- TRBJ1-1 TRBV12-3/TRBV12-4 - CASSGTEAFF TGTGCCAGCAGCGGGACTGAAGCTTTCTTT
- TRBJ1-2 TRBV5-1 TRBD1 CASSLQGTRDYGYTF TGCGCCAGCAGCTTACAGGGGACGAGAGACTATGGCTACACCTTC
- TRBJ2-4 TRBV7-8 - CASSIGYGGKNIQYF TGTGCCAGCAGCATAGGCTACGGGGGCAAAAACATTCAGTACTTC
- TRBJ1-1 TRBV5-1 TRBD1 CASSTRGSGEAFF TGCGCCAGCAGCACCAGGGGGTCGGGTGAAGCTTTCTTT
- TRBJ1-1 TRBV5-1 TRBD1 CASSHGTGGPGAFF TGCGCCAGCAGCCATGGGACAGGGGGCCCGGGAGCTTTCTTT
- TRBJ1-1 TRBV25-1 - CASSSFGIEAFF TGTGCCAGCAGTTCTTTCGGGATCGAAGCTTTCTTT
once TRBJ2-3 TRBV30 TRBD2 CAWSPGLALRGDTQYF TGTGCCTGGAGTCCAGGACTAGCCCTCCGGGGGGATACGCAGTATTTT
- TRBJ2-7 TRBV12-3/TRBV12-4 - CASSLESSYEQYF TGTGCCAGCAGTTTAGAGTCTAGCTACGAGCAGTACTTC
- TRBJ1-2 TRBV5-4 TRBD1 CASSKGQGANYGYTF TGTGCCAGCAGCAAAGGACAGGGGGCTAACTATGGCTACACCTTC
- TRBJ1-4 TRBV20-1 - CSASRGAGTNEKLFF TGCAGTGCTAGTCGGGGGGCGGGTACTAATGAAAAACTGTTTTTT
- TRBJ2-3 TRBV2 TRBD2 CASTMSGALTDTQYF TGTGCCAGCACTATGAGCGGGGCCCTCACAGATACGCAGTATTTT
- TRBJ2-3 TRBV3-1/TRBV3-2 TRBD2 CASSRVGLAGGQTQYF TGTGCCAGCAGCCGTGTTGGACTAGCGGGGGGGCAAACGCAGTATTTT
- TRBJ2-1 TRBV3-1/TRBV3-2 TRBD2 CASSRRAGGDNEQFF TGTGCCAGCAGCCGAAGAGCGGGAGGTGACAATGAGCAGTTCTTC
- TRBJ1-3 TRBV28 - CASTGVSGNTIYF TGTGCCAGCACCGGGGTCTCTGGAAACACCATATATTTT
- TRBJ1-4 TRBV19 - CASNIGRSSNEKLFF TGTGCCAGTAACATAGGGAGGAGTTCGAATGAAAAACTGTTTTTT
- TRBJ2-1 TRBV27 TRBD2 CASSLVSGGAHNEQFF TGTGCCAGCAGTTTAGTAAGCGGGGGGGCGCACAATGAGCAGTTCTTC